This TCR beta chain was identified during a study of T cell changes during pregnancy in multiple sclerosis (dated by TCRdb to between 2019 and 2020). As for the study more broadly: Changes in the T cell repertoire over the course of pregnancy were examined in this study in women with multiple sclerosis.

This clone was recorded a few times. Its specific antigen is unknown. Relative to the germline gene, one junction end is altered; a read error may explain this. To prepare the library, the immunoSEQ multiplex PCR assay was applied. In its TCRdb copy, this immuneACCESS table keeps in-frame sequences only and misses some clones. Where compared with another copy, unresolved V genes explain less than half of these, and the others have no known cause. This sample comprises fewer than 150,000 clones, roughly 97% of them detected only once. Clones ranked in the top ten supply around 0.4% of the sample. The germline V gene encodes CDR1 SGHAT and CDR2 FQDESV (reference sequence). The CDR3 has 12 amino acids, counting the end cysteine and phenylalanine. Here the CDR3 DNA is all that survives: 36 bases in frame from base 1.

The rearranged segments are TRBV11-1 and TRBJ2-1, and 7 bases in between align with TRBD2. This sample comprised peripheral blood, obtained after pregnancy. The source is a female donor with multiple sclerosis, enrolled in a pregnancy study. The base sequence is TGTGCCAGCAGCTGGACTAGTTCCACTGTCGTCTTC. Translated, it reads CASSWTSSTVVF.